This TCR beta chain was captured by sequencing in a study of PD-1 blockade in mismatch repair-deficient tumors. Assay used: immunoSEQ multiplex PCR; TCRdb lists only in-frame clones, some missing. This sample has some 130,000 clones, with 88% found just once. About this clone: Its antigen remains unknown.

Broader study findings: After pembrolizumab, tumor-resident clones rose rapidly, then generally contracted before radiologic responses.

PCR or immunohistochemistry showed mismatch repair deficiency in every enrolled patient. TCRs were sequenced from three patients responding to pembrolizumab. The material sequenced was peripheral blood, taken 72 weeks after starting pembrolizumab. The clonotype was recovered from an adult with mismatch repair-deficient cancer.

This CDR3 reads CASSKRQTSEQYF. For the CDR3, the DNA is TGTGCCAGCAGCAAAAGACAGACGAGCGAGCAGTACTTC. This chain uses TRBV28 with TRBJ2-7; the D gene is possibly TRBD1 (5 bases). V lost 6 bases and J lost 6, with 15 bases in between. The CDR3 contains 13 residues. Germline assignment: CDR1 MDHEN and CDR2 SYDVKM.